This passage covers 16 T cell receptor beta chains from one sample sequenced in a study of T cells in Graves' hyperthyroidism and ophthalmopathy. TCR beta CDR3 regions were amplified from RNA. HTBI primers drove first-round RT-PCR of the TCR CDR3. One entry per CDR3 protein, called by TCRdb with MiXCR from the multiplex PCR reads. This sample has just under 750,000 distinct CDR3 sequences; just over 35% occur once, and the top ten carry about a third. Sequencing was performed on blood. Receptors were obtained from a woman in her 40s with Graves' hyperthyroidism.

The chain uses TRBV10-3 and TRBJ2-7; D perhaps matches TRBD2 (5 bases). Trimming shortened V by 2 bases and J by 12 bases, and 14 bases separated the two germline ends. The CDR3 extends over 12 amino acids. Germline CDR1 reads ENHRY; CDR2 reads SYGVKD. DNA for the CDR3: TGTGCCATCAGTGAGCTACTAGGCTTTTTGTACTTC. Protein: CAISELLGFLYF.

The J gene is TRBJ2-7, the V gene TRBV5-6, with 7 bases identical to TRBD2. CDR1 SGHDT and CDR2 YYEEEE come from the germline V gene. With V trimmed by 5 bases and J by 3 bases, 8 bases remained unmatched. The CDR3 extends over 14 amino acids. The CDR3 DNA follows: TGTGCCAGCAGACCTCGCGGGGGAATCTACGAGCAGTACTTC. Translated, it gives CASRPRGGIYEQYF.

In this sample, this clonotype turned up many times. The genes are TRBV29-1 and TRBJ1-1; D is ambiguous. Germline V gene sequence: CDR1 SQVTM, CDR2 ANQGSEA. V lost 3 bases, J lost 3 bases, and 8 bases lay in between. The CDR3 runs to 12 residues. The DNA of the CDR3 is TGCAGCGTTGAGCGGGTATACACTGAAGCTTTCTTT. It codes for CSVERVYTEAFF.

The chain uses TRBV11-1 and TRBJ2-7; D unclear. Germline V lookup: CDR1 SGHAT, CDR2 FQDESV (reference sequence). Deletions cut 11 bases from V and 2 bases from J, with 16 bases between. CDR3 size: 13 residues. In DNA form, the CDR3 reads TGTGCCTGGAAGCAAGCCGACACCTACGAGCAGTACTTC. Amino acid sequence: CAWKQADTYEQYF.

This clonotype was seen many times. Written as DNA, the CDR3 is TGCAGTGCTAGAGATTACAGGGGTAATCAGCCCCAGCATTTT. It translates to CSARDYRGNQPQHF. The chain joins TRBV20-1 to TRBJ1-5; 7 nucleotides match TRBD1. The CDR3 covers 14 residues. Looked up from germline, CDR1 is DFQATT and CDR2 is SNEGSKA (reference sequence). V was clipped by 0 bases and J by 4 bases; unmatched bases: 3.

The V and J genes are TRBV7-2 and TRBJ1-2; D may be TRBD1 (6 bases). The CDR3 length is 16 residues. The germline V gene encodes CDR1 SGHTA and CDR2 FQGNSA. V shed 5 bases and J shed 4 bases, with 20 bases lying between them. CDR3 loop: CASSPRWGGTSYGYTF. The CDR3 DNA follows: TGTGCCAGCAGCCCCCGTTGGGGGGGCACCTCCTATGGCTACACCTTC.

This CDR3 reads CSLRGSDGYTF. CDR3 DNA sequence: TGCAGTCTAAGGGGGTCGGATGGCTACACCTTC. The rearrangement links TRBV29-1 to TRBJ1-2; D may be TRBD1 (6 bases). The CDR3 length is 11 residues. The germline V gene has CDR1 SQVTM and CDR2 ANQGSEA.

This rearrangement joins TRBV7-2 to TRBJ2-7; D might be TRBD1 or TRBD2, each matching 7 bases. This CDR3 is 14 amino acids long. V gave up 7 bases and J gave up 3 bases, with 16 bases separating them. The germline V gene has CDR1 SGHTA and CDR2 FQGNSA. The DNA for the CDR3 is TGTGCCAGCAAACAGTCAGGGGGGGACTACGAGCAGTACTTC. Its protein is CASKQSGGDYEQYF.

As to this clonotype: It may be a read error: a sequence one base away is much more abundant. The chain carries TRBV10-3 and TRBJ2-2; D unresolved. Trimming pared 3 bases from V and 3 bases from J, leaving 8 bases between. This CDR3 has 14 residues. CDR1 is ENHRY and CDR2 is SYGVKD in the germline V gene. This chain's CDR3 is CAISDDTDTGELFF. The DNA for the CDR3 is TGTGCCATCAGTGATGACACCGACACCGGGGAGCTGTTTTTT.

This clonotype has a count of ten or more. The genes are TRBV7-9 and TRBJ1-1, with no clear D. This CDR3 comprises 13 residues. Germline-derived CDR1 and CDR2 are SEHNR and FQNEAQ (reference sequence). Trimming cost V 5 bases and J 5 bases, with 12 bases left between them. DNA of the CDR3: TGTGCCAGCAGCCCCGACATCGGGACTGAAGCTTTCTTT. Protein sequence: CASSPDIGTEAFF.

CDR3 coding DNA: TGTGCCAGCAGCCAAGACTGGGATTCACCCCTCCACTTT. This gives the protein CASSQDWDSPLHF. The chain couples TRBV3-1 to TRBJ1-6; D is uncertain. This CDR3 contains 13 residues. The V gene's germline CDR1 is LGHDT and CDR2 YNNKEL (reference sequence). Trimming shortened V by 0 bases and J by 8 bases, and 5 bases separated the two germline ends. Combining the CDR3 with reference TRBV3-1 and TRBJ1-6 gives the whole variable domain DTAVSQTPKYLVTQMGNDKSIKCEQNLGHDTMYWYKQDSKKFLKIMFSYNNKELIINETVPNRFSPKSPDKAHLNLHINSLELGDSAVYFCASSQDWDSPLHFGNGTRLTVT.

This chain joins TRBV5-1 and TRBJ1-1; maybe TRBD1 (6 bases). V shed 5 bases and J shed 6 bases, with 20 bases lying between them. CDR1 and CDR2 (germline): SGHRS, YFSETQ. The CDR3 runs to 15 residues. The CDR3 region is CASSMGAGNFAEAFF. The DNA of the CDR3 is TGCGCCAGCAGTATGGGGGCAGGGAATTTCGCTGAAGCTTTCTTT.

This clonotype has at least ten counts. The conserved phenylalanine or tryptophan normally closing the CDR3 is absent here, so this likely arose from a read error. No DNA is shown, since the ends of the CDR3 on it are uncertain; the CDR3 is the one TCRdb lists. The V and J genes are TRBV7-2 and TRBJ2-5; the table's D call of TRBD2 was not tested on the DNA. The CDR3 adds up to 12 amino acids, both ends counted. Germline V gene data show CDR1 as SGHTA and CDR2 as FQGNSA. The chain's CDR3 is CASSPQAGLLTY.

In this sample, this clonotype turned up many times. V gene TRBV19 combines with J gene TRBJ2-7; 7 bases are a match to TRBD1. V gave up 9 bases and J gave up 3 bases; unmatched junction bases: 8. Germline V gene data show CDR1 as LNHDA and CDR2 as SQIVND (reference sequence). The CDR3 is made up of 13 amino acids. The DNA for the CDR3 is TGTGCCAGCAGCCGGGACAGCAACTACGAGCAGTACTTC. Protein: CASSRDSNYEQYF.

Concerning this clonotype: This may be a read error, as it is one base from a much larger clone. The rearrangement links TRBV10-3 to TRBJ2-5, with D possibly being TRBD1 or TRBD2 (5 bases each). From germline, CDR1 is ENHRY and CDR2 SYGVKD. CDR3 length: 14 amino acids. CDR3 sequence reads: CAISDEGLQETQCF. CDR3 sequence (DNA): TGTGCCATCAGTGATGAGGGGCTACAAGAGACCCAGTGCTTC.

V and J are TRBV10-3 and TRBJ2-7; 7 positions match TRBD2. CDR3 size: 13 residues. With 10 bases clipped from V and 7 bases from J, the junction kept 13 bases outside the gene matches. Germline V gene data show CDR1 as ENHRY and CDR2 as SYGVKD. The CDR3 coding sequence is TGTGCCACCCAGCCTTCGGGGGGAGTAGAGCAGTACTTC. It encodes CATQPSGGVEQYF.